The clone carrying this T cell receptor (beta chain) was counted once. Its specificity is not known. The germline gives CDR1 MRHNA, CDR2 SNTAGT. CDR3 size: 13 residues. Trimming pared 6 bases from V and 0 bases from J, leaving 6 bases between. Libraries were prepared by immunoSEQ multiplex PCR; TCRdb keeps only in-frame clonotypes and omits some of them. The table includes about 130,000 clones, 90% to 95% detected once. This specimen belongs to a study of T cell responses to AZD1222 COVID-19 vaccine. Findings and caveats of the study: Rises in breadth and depth of Spike-specific TCRs came after two AZD1222 doses. Repertoires were obtained only post-peak T cell response. Only a handful of people who got AZD1222 tested seropositive at baseline.

Pooling of second doses given at about 4 or about 12 weeks was done. The rearrangement links TRBV6-4 to TRBJ1-5; D is ambiguous. This TCR was sampled from an adult who received the AZD1222 COVID-19 vaccine. Material: peripheral blood, obtained 28 days after the second AZD1222 dose. This chain's CDR3 is CASSVDSNQPQHF. CDR3 bases: TGTGCCAGCAGCGTTGATAGCAATCAGCCCCAGCATTTT.